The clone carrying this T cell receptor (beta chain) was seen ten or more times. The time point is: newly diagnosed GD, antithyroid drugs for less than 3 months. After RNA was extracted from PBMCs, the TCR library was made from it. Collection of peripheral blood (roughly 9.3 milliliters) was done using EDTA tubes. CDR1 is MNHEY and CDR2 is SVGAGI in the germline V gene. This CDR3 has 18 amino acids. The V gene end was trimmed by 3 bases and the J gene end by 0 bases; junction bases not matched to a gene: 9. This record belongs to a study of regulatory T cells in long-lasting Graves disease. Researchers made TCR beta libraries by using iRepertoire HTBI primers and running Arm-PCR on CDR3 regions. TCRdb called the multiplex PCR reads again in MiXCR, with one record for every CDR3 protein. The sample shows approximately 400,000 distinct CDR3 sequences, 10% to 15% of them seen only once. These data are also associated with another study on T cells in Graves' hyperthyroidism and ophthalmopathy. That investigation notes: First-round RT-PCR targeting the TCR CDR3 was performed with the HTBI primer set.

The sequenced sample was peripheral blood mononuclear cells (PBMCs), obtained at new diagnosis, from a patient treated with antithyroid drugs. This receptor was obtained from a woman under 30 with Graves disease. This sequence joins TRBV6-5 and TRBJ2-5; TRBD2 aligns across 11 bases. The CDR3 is CASSYSLAGGRYQETQYF. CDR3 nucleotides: TGTGCCAGCAGTTATAGCCTAGCGGGGGGCAGATACCAAGAGACCCAGTACTTC.